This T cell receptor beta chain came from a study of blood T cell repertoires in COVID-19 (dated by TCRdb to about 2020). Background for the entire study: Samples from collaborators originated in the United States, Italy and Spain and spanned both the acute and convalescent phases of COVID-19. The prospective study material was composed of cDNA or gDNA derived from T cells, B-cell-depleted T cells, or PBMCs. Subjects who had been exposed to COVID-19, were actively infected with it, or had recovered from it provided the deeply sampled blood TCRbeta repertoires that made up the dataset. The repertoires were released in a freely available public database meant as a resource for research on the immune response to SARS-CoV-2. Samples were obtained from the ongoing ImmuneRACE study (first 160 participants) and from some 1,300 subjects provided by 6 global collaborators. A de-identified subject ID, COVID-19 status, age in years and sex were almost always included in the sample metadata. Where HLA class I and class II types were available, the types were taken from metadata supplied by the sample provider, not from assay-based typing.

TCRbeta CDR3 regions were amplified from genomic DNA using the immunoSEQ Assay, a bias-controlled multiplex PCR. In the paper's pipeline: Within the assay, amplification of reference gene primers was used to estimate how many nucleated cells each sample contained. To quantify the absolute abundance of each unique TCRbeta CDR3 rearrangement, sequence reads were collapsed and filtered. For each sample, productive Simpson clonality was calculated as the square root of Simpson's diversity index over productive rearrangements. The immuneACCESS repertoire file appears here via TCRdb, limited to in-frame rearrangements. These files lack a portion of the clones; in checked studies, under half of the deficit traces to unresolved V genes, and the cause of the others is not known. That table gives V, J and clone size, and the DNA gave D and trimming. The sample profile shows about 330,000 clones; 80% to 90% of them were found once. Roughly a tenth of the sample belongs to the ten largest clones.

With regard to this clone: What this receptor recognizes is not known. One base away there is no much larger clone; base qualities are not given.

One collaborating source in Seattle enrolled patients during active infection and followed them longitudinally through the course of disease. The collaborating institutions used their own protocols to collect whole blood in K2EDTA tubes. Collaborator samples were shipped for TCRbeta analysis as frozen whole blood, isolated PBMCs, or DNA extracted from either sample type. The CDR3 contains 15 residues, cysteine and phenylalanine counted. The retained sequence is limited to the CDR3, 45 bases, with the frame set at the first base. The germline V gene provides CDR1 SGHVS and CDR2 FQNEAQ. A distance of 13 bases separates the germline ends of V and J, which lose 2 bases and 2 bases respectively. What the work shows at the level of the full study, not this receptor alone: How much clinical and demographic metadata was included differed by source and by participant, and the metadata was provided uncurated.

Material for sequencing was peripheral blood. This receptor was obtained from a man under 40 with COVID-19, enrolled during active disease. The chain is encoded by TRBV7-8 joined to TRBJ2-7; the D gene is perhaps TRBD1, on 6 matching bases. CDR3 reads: CASSLIDQGTYEQYF. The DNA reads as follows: TGTGCCAGCAGCTTAATAGATCAGGGGACCTACGAGCAGTACTTC.